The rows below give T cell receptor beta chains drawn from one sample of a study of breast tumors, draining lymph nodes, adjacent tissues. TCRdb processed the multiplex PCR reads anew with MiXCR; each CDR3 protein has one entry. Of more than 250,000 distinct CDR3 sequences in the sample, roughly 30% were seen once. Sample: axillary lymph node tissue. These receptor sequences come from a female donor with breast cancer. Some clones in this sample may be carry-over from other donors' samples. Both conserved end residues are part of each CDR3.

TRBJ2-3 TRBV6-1 CASRQDSKYTDTQYF
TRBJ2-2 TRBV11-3 CASSQYLGETGTGNPGELFF
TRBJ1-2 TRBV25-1 CASQGGGGAWYGYTF
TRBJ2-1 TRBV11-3 CASSLVGTSGSSEQFF
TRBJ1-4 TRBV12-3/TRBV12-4 CASSSDDGNEKLFF
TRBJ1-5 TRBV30 CAWSVSGNQPQHF
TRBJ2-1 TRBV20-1 CSARINEQFF
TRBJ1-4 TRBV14 CASSPLAVQGGEKLFF
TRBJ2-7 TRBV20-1 CSARLNSYEQYF
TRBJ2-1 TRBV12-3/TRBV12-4 CASSSGSRNEQFF
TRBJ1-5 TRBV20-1 CGASEGGTWGNRPQHF
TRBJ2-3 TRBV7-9 CASSLVLGPTDTQYF
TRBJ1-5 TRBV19 CASDDRNNQPQHF
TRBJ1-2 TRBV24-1 CATSGGTGGWYTF
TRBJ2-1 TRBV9 CASSGRIAGGSGEQFF
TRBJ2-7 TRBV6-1 CASSEPGRGAKYF
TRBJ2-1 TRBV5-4 CASSLGSAAGAYNEQFF
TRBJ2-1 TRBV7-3 CASSSSGRGNEQFF
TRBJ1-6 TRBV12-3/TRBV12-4 CASSEQGFNSPLHF
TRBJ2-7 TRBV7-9 CASSLRAGLAGSEQYF
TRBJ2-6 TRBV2 CASVSGDSSGANVLTF
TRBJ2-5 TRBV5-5 CASSLRGEPQETQYF
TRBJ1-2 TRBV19 CASRLGTGNNYGYTF
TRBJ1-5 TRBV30 CAWNGQGSQPQHF
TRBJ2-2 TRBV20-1 CSARDPLAGGNTGELFF
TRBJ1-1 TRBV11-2 CASSLGLNTEAFF
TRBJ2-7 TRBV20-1 CSASLGRGYLTYEQYF
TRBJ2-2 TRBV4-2 CASSHPYGTGGLELFF
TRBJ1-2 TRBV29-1 CSVGPILQGAVNYGYTF
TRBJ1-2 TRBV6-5 CASSYSIISGSHGYTF
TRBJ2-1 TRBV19 CASSPSGFSSYNEQFF
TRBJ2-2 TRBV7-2 CASSLFGTGDYTGEPFF
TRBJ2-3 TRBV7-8 CASSLLGATSTDTQYF
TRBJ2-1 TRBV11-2 CASSPRTSGTNEQFF
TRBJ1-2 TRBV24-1 CATSEQDGSYGYTF
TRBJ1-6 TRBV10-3 CAISVDFNSPLHF
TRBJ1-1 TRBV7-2 CASSLEYRGLTEAFF
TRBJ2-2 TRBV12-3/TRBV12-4 CASRGGFSTGELFF
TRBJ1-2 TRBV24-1 CATSATDRGEVNYGYTF
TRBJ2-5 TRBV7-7 CASSLGRRAGGLQETQYF
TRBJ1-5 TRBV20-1 CSALDREDQPQHF
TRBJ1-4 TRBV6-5 CASSYRRGGGTNEKLFF
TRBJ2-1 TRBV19 CASAGLSSYNEQFF
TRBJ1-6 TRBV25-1 CVSTEGGGRTSPLHF
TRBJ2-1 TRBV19 CASSIGTSFFNEQFF
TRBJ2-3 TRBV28 CATYRGFSDTQYF
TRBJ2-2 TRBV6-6 CASRPGPDTGELFF
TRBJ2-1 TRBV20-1 CSSQPPGGNEQFF
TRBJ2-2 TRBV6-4 CASRDSGRGTGELFF
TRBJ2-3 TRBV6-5 CASISGTGVADTQYF
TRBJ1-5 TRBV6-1 CASSDSNQPQHF
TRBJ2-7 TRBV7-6 CASSPGRLAGPRSYEQYF
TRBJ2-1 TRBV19 CASSILTSFGYNEQFF
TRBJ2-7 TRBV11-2 CASSFSTDYEQYF
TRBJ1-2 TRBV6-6 CASSSTENYGYTF
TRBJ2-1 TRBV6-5 CANSNSPSSYNEQFF
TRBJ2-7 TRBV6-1 CASRKGSGDSYEQYF
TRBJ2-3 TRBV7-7 CASSSGLAGDTQYF
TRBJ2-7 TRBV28 CASTNLRERGNEQYF
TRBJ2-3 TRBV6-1 CASSPGQGILTDTQYF